Below are 28 T cell receptor beta chains sequenced from a single sample in a study of prognosis after radiotherapy for stage I lung cancer. By two-round multiplex PCR, the TCR beta CDR3 was amplified from genomic DNA. Amplification in first-round PCR relied on primers specific to each TRBV and TRBJ gene. Via MiXCR, TCRdb re-called the multiplex PCR reads, giving one row per CDR3 protein. The table has 11,000 to 15,000 distinct CDR3 sequences, 25% to 35% seen once. Sample: PBMCs, taken before or after stereotactic body radiation therapy (not recorded which). These receptors originate from a donor over 45 with non-small cell lung cancer.

This clonotype was counted ten times or more. This chain joins TRBV7-3 and TRBJ2-3; no clear D. Looked up from germline, CDR1 is SGHTA and CDR2 is FQGTGA. The CDR3 consists of 13 residues. V was clipped by 2 bases and J by 6 bases, with 9 bases between them. The CDR3 bases are TGTGCCAGCAGCTTATTAGGTTCGGATACGCAGTATTTT. Its translation: CASSLLGSDTQYF.

This clonotype was counted at least ten times. This chain joins TRBV2 and TRBJ2-5; D not resolved. The CDR3 has 13 residues. Germline CDR1 is SNHLY and CDR2 is FYNNEI. Trimming took off 6 bases at V and 5 bases at J, with 13 bases between the two ends. The CDR3: CASRDDPPETQYF. The CDR3 DNA sequence: TGTGCCAGCAGGGACGACCCGCCGGAGACCCAGTACTTC. Full variable domain (rest looked up from reference TRBV2 and TRBJ2-5): EPEVTQTPSHQVTQMGQEVILRCVPISNHLYFYWYRQILGQKVEFLVSFYNNEISEKSEIFDDQFSVERPDGSNFTLKIRSTKLEDSAMYFCASRDDPPETQYFGPGTRLLVL.

This clonotype was seen many times. The J gene is TRBJ2-1, the V gene TRBV29-1; 7 positions match TRBD2. Germline-derived CDR1 and CDR2 are SQVTM and ANQGSEA. J lost 5 bases, V lost 5 bases, and 6 bases had no gene match. This CDR3 contains 13 residues. CDR3 sequence reads: CSVKASGHNEQFF. In DNA form, the CDR3 reads TGCAGCGTTAAGGCTAGCGGTCACAATGAGCAGTTCTTC.

This chain links TRBV6-5 with TRBJ2-7, with D tentatively TRBD2 (5 bases). The length of the CDR3 is 15 residues. CDR1 is MNHEY, CDR2 SVGAGI, per germline. V dropped 2 bases and J dropped 6 bases, with 17 bases sitting between them. This CDR3 is CASSYQSGIMAEQYF. DNA for the CDR3: TGTGCCAGCAGTTACCAGTCCGGGATTATGGCCGAGCAGTACTTC.

This clonotype was recorded many times. The V call is TRBV28, the J call TRBJ2-6; 10 bases agree with TRBD1. In germline, CDR1 is MDHEN, CDR2 SYDVKM. The V and J ends lost 9 bases and 4 bases, in that order; junction bases with no gene match: 9. This CDR3 has 16 amino acids. The chain's CDR3 is CASSGTGVSGANVLTF. Written as DNA, the CDR3 is TGTGCCAGTTCCGGGACAGGGGTTTCAGGGGCCAACGTCCTGACTTTC.

Worth noting for this clonotype: With a much larger clone just one base away, this may be a read error. The chain links TRBV20-1 to TRBJ2-3, with D tentatively TRBD1 (6 bases). Trimming removed 3 bases at V and 3 bases at J, with 13 bases between. Germline V gives CDR1 DFQATT, CDR2 SNEGSKA (reference sequence). CDR3 length: 14 residues. CDR3 sequence (DNA): TGCAGTGCTAGTGTGTACCAGGGGACAGATACGCAGTATTTT. Translated, it gives CSASVYQGTDTQYF.

Regarding this clonotype: At one of its ends the junction is not consistent with the germline gene, which may arise from a read error. The chain combines TRBV6-1 with TRBJ2-1; D possibly corresponds to TRBD2 (6 bases). From germline, CDR1 is MNHNS and CDR2 SASEGT. This CDR3 has 13 residues. CDR3 loop: CVSKAGGRNEQFF. The CDR3 DNA reads TGTGTCAGCAAAGCGGGTGGGAGAAATGAGCAGTTCTTC.

By frequency in the sample, this clonotype is medium-sized. The chain joins TRBV12-3 or TRBV12-4 to TRBJ2-3; 14 positions match TRBD2. There are 16 residues in the CDR3. Germline trimming cut 4 bases from V and 3 bases from J; bases unmatched to any gene: 3. The CDR3 region has the DNA TGTGCCAGCAGTTCGGGGACTAGCGGGAGTACAGATACGCAGTATTTT. Protein: CASSSGTSGSTDTQYF.

The rearrangement joins TRBV4-1 to TRBJ2-3; a weak D match, TRBD2 (5 bases). Trimming left V 8 bases short and J 4 bases short, with 19 bases between. This CDR3 is 15 amino acids long. Germline CDR1 MGHRA, CDR2 YSYEKL. CDR3 DNA sequence: TGCGCCAGCCGTGAATCCATGGGGAGCTCAGATACGCAGTATTTT. It specifies CASRESMGSSDTQYF.

Worth noting for this clonotype: A junction end diverges from the germline sequence, so it may reflect a read error. V and J are TRBV5-1 and TRBJ2-1, with a possible D match to TRBD2 (6 bases). Germline CDR1 and CDR2: SGHRS and YFSETQ. CDR3 length: 14 residues. The CDR3 nucleotides are TGTGCCAGCAGCTTGACCCGGGGGTACAATGAGCAGTTCTTC. The encoded protein is CASSLTRGYNEQFF.

This clonotype is medium-sized within its sample. The chain joins TRBV7-6 to TRBJ2-1; D perhaps matches TRBD2 (7 bases). CDR1 and CDR2 (germline): SGHVS, FNYEAQ. Trimming removed 5 bases at V and 5 bases at J, with 16 bases between. The CDR3 is 15 residues long. CDR3 residues: CASSPLRGADNEQFF. CDR3 bases: TGTGCCAGCAGCCCACTCCGGGGGGCGGACAATGAGCAGTTCTTC.

This clonotype was seen many times. The genes are TRBV28 and TRBJ1-5; D remains unclear. V lost 7 bases and J lost 9, with 19 bases in between. The CDR3 runs 14 residues. Looked up from germline, CDR1 is MDHEN and CDR2 is SYDVKM. The CDR3 sequence is CASTSPIGLRPQHF. In DNA, the CDR3 is TGTGCCAGCACATCGCCAATTGGCTTGAGGCCCCAGCATTTT.

A note on this clonotype: This sequence may be a read error, since a much larger clone differs from it by one base. The chain couples TRBV11-2 to TRBJ2-4; tentative D call: TRBD2 (5 bases). Trimming pared 1 base from V and 8 bases from J, leaving 12 bases between. CDR1 is SGHAT, CDR2 FQNNGV, per germline. The CDR3 consists of 14 residues. The CDR3 nucleotides are TGTGCCAGCAGCTTAGGTCAGGTGGAGGACATTCAGTACTTC. Translation gives CASSLGQVEDIQYF.

This clonotype has at least ten counts. This sequence joins TRBV10-3 and TRBJ1-1; D gene ambiguous. From germline, CDR1 is ENHRY and CDR2 SYGVKD. V dropped 5 bases and J dropped 5 bases, with 6 bases sitting between them. This CDR3 spans 11 amino acids. This chain's CDR3 is CAISQRTEAFF. In DNA form, the CDR3 reads TGTGCCATCAGTCAGAGAACTGAAGCTTTCTTT.

Notes on this clonotype: A much larger clone differs from this one at a single base, so this may be a read error. The V gene is TRBV6-1, the J gene TRBJ1-2, with 10 positions matching TRBD1. CDR1 and CDR2 from the germline V gene are MNHNS and SASEGT. The CDR3 contains 16 residues. Trimming removed 7 bases from V and 6 bases from J; junction bases left unmatched: 14. The CDR3 region is CASTLSWDRGSDGYTF. The CDR3 DNA sequence: TGTGCCAGCACCCTCAGTTGGGACAGGGGATCGGATGGCTACACCTTC.

This clonotype was seen repeatedly, ten times or more. The gene calls are TRBV28 and TRBJ2-1; 8 bases fit TRBD1. The CDR3 runs to 15 residues. CDR1 is MDHEN and CDR2 is SYDVKM in the germline V gene. V was clipped by 6 bases and J by 3 bases; unmatched bases: 7. CDR3 loop: CASSSLQGGYNEQFF. The CDR3 DNA follows: TGTGCCAGCAGCAGCTTACAGGGGGGCTACAATGAGCAGTTCTTC.

This clonotype is medium-sized in the sample. V gene TRBV5-5 combines with J gene TRBJ2-1; 10 nucleotides match TRBD2. Germline-derived CDR1 and CDR2 are SGHKS and YYEKEE (reference sequence). CDR3 length equals 12 residues. V lost 4 bases to trimming and J lost 11 bases; unmatched junction nucleotides: 3. CDR3 sequence (DNA): TGTGCCAGCAGCGAGGGACTAGCGAAGCAGTTCTTC. Amino acids: CASSEGLAKQFF. Drawing the rest from reference TRBV5-5 and TRBJ2-1, the complete variable domain is DAGVTQSPTHLIKTRGQQVTLRCSPISGHKSVSWYQQVLGQGPQFIFQYYEKEERGRGNFPDRFSARQFPNYSSELNVNALLLGDSALYLCASSEGLAKQFFGPGTRLTVL.

The chain is built from TRBV20-1 and TRBJ2-1, with 8 nucleotides matching TRBD2. Germline V CDR1 and CDR2: DFQATT, SNEGSKA (reference sequence). The CDR3 contains 12 residues. In nucleotides, the CDR3 is TGCAGAATTAGCGGGATTGCCGTTGAGCAGTTCTTC. Its protein product is CRISGIAVEQFF.

This clonotype ranks as medium-sized. The gene calls are TRBV28 and TRBJ2-7, with TRBD2 identical over 9 bases. The trim removed 5 bases at V and 2 bases at J, leaving 7 bases unmatched. CDR3 size: 15 residues. Germline lookup yields CDR1 MDHEN and CDR2 SYDVKM. CDR3: CASSLAAGGTYEQYF. In DNA form, the CDR3 reads TGTGCCAGCAGTCTGGCAGCGGGAGGAACCTACGAGCAGTACTTC.

By share, this clonotype ranks as medium-sized. This sequence joins TRBV6-1 and TRBJ2-5, with D perhaps matching TRBD2 (6 bases). The V gene lost 8 bases and the J gene lost 5 bases, with 18 bases spanning the gap. This CDR3 is 14 amino acids long. The germline CDR1 and CDR2 sequences are MNHNS and SASEGT. The CDR3 spells CASPTIPGSETQYF. In DNA, the CDR3 is TGTGCCAGCCCGACCATTCCCGGGAGCGAGACCCAGTACTTC.

This clonotype was counted many times. This rearrangement joins TRBV7-9 to TRBJ1-2; D remains unclear. CDR1 SEHNR and CDR2 FQNEAQ come from the germline V gene (reference sequence). V lost 5 bases, J lost 4 bases, and 14 bases lay in between. There are 14 residues in the CDR3. The CDR3 coding sequence is TGTGCCAGCAGCCCCTGGGGTGAGTCCTATGGCTACACCTTC. Protein sequence: CASSPWGESYGYTF. Together with reference TRBV7-9 and TRBJ1-2, the CDR3 gives the full variable domain: DTGVSQNPRHKITKRGQNVTFRCDPISEHNRLYWYRQTLGQGPEFLTYFQNEAQLEKSRLLSDRFSAERPKGSFSTLEIQRTEQGDSAMYLCASSPWGESYGYTFGSGTRLTVV.

By share, this clonotype counts as medium-sized. The chain employs TRBV20-1 and TRBJ1-1; the match to TRBD1 covers 8 bases. The CDR3 is made up of 17 amino acids. V shed 2 bases and J 6 bases; nucleotides not matched to a gene: 17. From germline, CDR1 is DFQATT and CDR2 SNEGSKA (reference sequence). This CDR3 reads CSARPPRAGGTYAEAFF. Here the CDR3 DNA reads TGCAGTGCTAGACCCCCGAGGGCAGGGGGCACTTATGCTGAAGCTTTCTTT.

This clonotype occurred a few times. A read error may explain this, as a much larger clone is one base away. The chain uses TRBV6-1 and TRBJ2-3; tentatively, D is TRBD1 or TRBD2 (5 bases each). The CDR3 contains 18 residues. Per germline, CDR1 MNHNS and CDR2 SASEGT. The CDR3 sequence: CASTEARDGFFSTDTQYF. DNA of the CDR3: TGTGCCAGCACTGAAGCCAGGGACGGATTCTTCAGCACAGATACGCAGTATTTT.

Ten or more counts support this clonotype. The V call is TRBV2, the J call TRBJ2-3, with TRBD2 matching 11 bases. The CDR3 extends over 15 amino acids. The V segment lost 7 bases and the J segment 5 bases; nucleotides outside the gene matches: 8. Per germline, CDR1 SNHLY and CDR2 FYNNEI. This CDR3 reads CASKAISGRVDTQYF. CDR3 sequence (DNA): TGTGCCAGCAAGGCGATTAGCGGGAGGGTAGATACGCAGTATTTT.

This clonotype rates as medium-sized. This rearrangement joins TRBV28 to TRBJ2-1; TRBD2 matches 12 bases. Germline assignment: CDR1 MDHEN and CDR2 SYDVKM. The CDR3 runs to 16 residues. The trim removed 5 bases at V and 4 bases at J, leaving 6 bases unmatched. The CDR3 sequence: CASSTPTSGGYNEQFF. DNA for the CDR3: TGTGCCAGCAGTACCCCGACTAGCGGGGGATACAATGAGCAGTTCTTC.

This clonotype was observed once. V is TRBV6-2 or TRBV6-3 and J is TRBJ2-3, with TRBD2 matching 7 bases. CDR1 is MNHEY and CDR2 is SVGEGT in the germline V gene. V gave up 0 bases and J gave up 4 bases; unmatched junction bases: 4. This CDR3 is 15 amino acids long. This CDR3 reads CASSYSLARADTQYF. CDR3 nucleotides: TGTGCCAGCAGTTACTCACTAGCGAGGGCAGATACGCAGTATTTT.

This clonotype is termed medium-sized. This chain uses TRBV6-1 with TRBJ2-7, with 8 bases identical to TRBD2. This CDR3 has 14 residues. J was trimmed by 6 bases and V by 5 bases; bases with no gene match: 9. Germline CDR1 MNHNS, CDR2 SASEGT. Here the CDR3 DNA reads TGTGCCAGCAGTAGCGGGAGCCAAACCTCCGAGCAGTACTTC. Translating gives CASSSGSQTSEQYF.

Ten or more counts support this clonotype. The chain is built from TRBV7-2 and TRBJ2-1; 11 bases map to TRBD2. J lost 0 bases, V lost 5 bases, and 15 bases had no gene match. The CDR3 totals 20 residues. Germline V gene data show CDR1 as SGHTA and CDR2 as FQGNSA. CDR3: CASSRPGTSGKTSSYNEQFF. CDR3 nucleotides: TGTGCCAGCAGCCGACCCGGGACTAGCGGAAAAACCAGCTCCTACAATGAGCAGTTCTTC.